This T cell receptor beta chain was sequenced for a study of identical twins (dated by TCRdb to the mid-2010s). For the study in its entirety: The study deep-sequenced TCR alpha and beta repertoires from monozygotic twins, unrelated adults of various ages and cord blood to test whether fetal clonotypes persist. Replicate twin experiments were performed at different times using different library preparation protocols to rule out contamination. Broad study findings and their caveats: A weaker excess of twin sharing was found in beta out-of-frame sequences because the signal-to-noise ratio was lowered by fewer shared sequences. Conclusions relied on cross-sectional statistical analysis, since the same donors could not be followed over many years. Compared with coincidental sharing between unrelated individuals, out-of-frame TCR alpha sequences shared between twins had an excess of sequences with low generation probability. Invariant T cells such as MAIT and iNKT could partly confound zero-insertion analyses, although diverse VJ usage argued against such confounding for most clonotypes. Out-of-frame TCR alpha sharing in monozygotic twins was systematically underestimated by recombination models, whereas sharing between unrelated individuals was in agreement with the recombination models. Abundant cord blood beta clonotypes carried fewer insertions; young adult naive repertoires showed a weaker similar trend, while memory repertoires showed none.

All donors were healthy Caucasians. The twin cohort comprised three pairs of female monozygotic twins, all aged roughly 18 to 30 years. Positive isolation kits from Invitrogen were used to isolate the CD4+ and CD8+ T cell populations. In the case of this clonotype: The antigen it recognizes is unknown. Nothing much larger sits one base from this clone, and base qualities are not available.

The library was made by 5' RACE. These reads were obtained on an Illumina HiSeq 2000. Template switching introduced a universal primer binding site; the final cDNA contained a unique molecular identifier, enabling accurate counting of TCR cDNA molecules. Specific primers in the conserved constant-segment region were used to synthesize first-strand cDNA for the TCR alpha and beta chains. To control for contamination, every cDNA library was double barcoded, receiving both a SMART-Mk sample barcode and Illumina barcodes. Two successive PCR steps introduced TruSeq adapter sequences along with Illumina sample barcodes. TCR alpha and beta cDNA libraries were sequenced on the Illumina HiSeq platform with custom primers. Per the authors' processing: Raw reads were processed with MiGEC to extract unique molecular identifiers, and MiXCR was used to determine CDR3 positions. For each individual, recombination models were inferred using an EM algorithm with the repgenHMM and IGoR tools. The tcR package in R was used for shared clonotype analysis, with sharing normalized by the product of cloneset sizes. To study raw recombination without the effects of thymic and clonal selection, out-of-frame nonproductive sequences were analyzed. TCRdb reprocessing: public reads trimmed at Q25 with fastp, clones called with MiXCR, in-frame beta chains kept. Rows with one shared CDR3 protein collapse into an entry with the most common genes and DNA. Clone size and V and J calls follow TCRdb, not the original study. The sample includes about 470,000 distinct CDR3 sequences, with roughly a quarter observed a single time. The ten biggest clones cover 2.5% to 3.5% of the sample.

These data were also reused for a study on T cells expressing NK-cell markers. Taken from the second paper: In sorted CD3+CD56+NKG2C+, CD3+CD56+NKG2C- and CD3+CD56-NKG2C+ T-cell subsets from several donors, TCR beta-chain repertoires were profiled. Of the eight sequenced donors, seven were found to be HCMV-seropositive and one was found to be HCMV-seronegative. To restrict sorting to alphabetaTCR-expressing T cells, an anti-gammadeltaTCR antibody was added in several experiments. In a handful of donors, the dominant CD3+CD56+NKG2C+ clonotypes were found to rank among the top 10 CD8+ clonotypes and to make up 1.0-7.0% of CD8+ T cells. Those dominant clonotypes were again the most abundant among CD3+CD56-NKG2C+ cells in a few donors, at about 28.3-60.1%. Whether the expanded NKG2C-expressing T cell clones were specific for HCMV antigens remained unclear. All eight donors whose samples were sequenced were randomly selected healthy volunteers, three of them men and five women. HCMV-specific IgG was detected in serum with a commercial ELISA kit to determine HCMV serostatus. MIGEC handled demultiplexing of the reads and grouping by UMI, while MiTCR was used to assemble and quantify clonotypes. To exclude erroneous sequences, only TCR cDNA sequences supported by at least two reads were retained. The tcR package was used for downstream repertoire analysis, with clonotypes matched between fractions based on CDR3 nucleotide sequence plus V segment. VDJmatch was used to annotate antigen specificity against VDJdb, with one amino acid substitution in CDR3 permitted.

The sample taken for sequencing was CD4+ T cells sorted from blood. The source is a woman aged 18-29 years in good health.

In nucleotide form, the sequence is TGTGCCAGCAGTCCCCTGGGACTAGCTCCCTTCTACGAGCAGTACTTC. Its amino acids are CASSPLGLAPFYEQYF. Recombination joined TRBV27 with TRBJ2-7, with TRBD2 identical over 9 junction bases. The CDR3 runs 16 residues from the cysteine to the phenylalanine. Kept here is only the CDR3 DNA, which spans 48 bases and is read in frame from base 1. Here V drops 5 bases and J drops 3 bases, and the junction holds 11 bases not matched to any gene. In the germline V gene (reference sequence), CDR1 corresponds to MNHEY and CDR2 to SMNVEV.